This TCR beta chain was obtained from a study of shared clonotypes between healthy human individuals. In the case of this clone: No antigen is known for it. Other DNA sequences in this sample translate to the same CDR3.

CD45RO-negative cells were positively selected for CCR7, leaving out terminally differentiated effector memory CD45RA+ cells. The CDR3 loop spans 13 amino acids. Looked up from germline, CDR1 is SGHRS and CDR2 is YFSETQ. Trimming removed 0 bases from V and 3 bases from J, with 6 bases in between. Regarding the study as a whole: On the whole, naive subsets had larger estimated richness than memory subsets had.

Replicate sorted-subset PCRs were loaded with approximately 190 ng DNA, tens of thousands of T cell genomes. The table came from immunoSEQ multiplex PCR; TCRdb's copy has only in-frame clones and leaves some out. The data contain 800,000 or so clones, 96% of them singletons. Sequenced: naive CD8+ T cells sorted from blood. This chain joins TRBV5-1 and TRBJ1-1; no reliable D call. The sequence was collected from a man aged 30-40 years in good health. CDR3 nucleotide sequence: TGCGCCAGCAGCTTGGTTCTTGACACTGAAGCTTTCTTT. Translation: CASSLVLDTEAFF.